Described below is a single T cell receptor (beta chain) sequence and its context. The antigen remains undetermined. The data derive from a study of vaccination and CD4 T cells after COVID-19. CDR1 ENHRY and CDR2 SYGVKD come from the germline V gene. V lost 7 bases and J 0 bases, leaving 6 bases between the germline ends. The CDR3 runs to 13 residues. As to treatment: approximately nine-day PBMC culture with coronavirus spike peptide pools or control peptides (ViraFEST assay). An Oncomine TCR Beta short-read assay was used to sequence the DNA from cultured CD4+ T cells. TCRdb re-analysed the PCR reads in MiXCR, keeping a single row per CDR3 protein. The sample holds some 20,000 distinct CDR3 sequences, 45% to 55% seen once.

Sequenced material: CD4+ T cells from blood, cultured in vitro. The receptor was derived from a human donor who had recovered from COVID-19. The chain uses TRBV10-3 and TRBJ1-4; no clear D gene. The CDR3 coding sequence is TGTGCCATCACGGGCGCAACTAATGAAAAACTGTTTTTT. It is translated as CAITGATNEKLFF.